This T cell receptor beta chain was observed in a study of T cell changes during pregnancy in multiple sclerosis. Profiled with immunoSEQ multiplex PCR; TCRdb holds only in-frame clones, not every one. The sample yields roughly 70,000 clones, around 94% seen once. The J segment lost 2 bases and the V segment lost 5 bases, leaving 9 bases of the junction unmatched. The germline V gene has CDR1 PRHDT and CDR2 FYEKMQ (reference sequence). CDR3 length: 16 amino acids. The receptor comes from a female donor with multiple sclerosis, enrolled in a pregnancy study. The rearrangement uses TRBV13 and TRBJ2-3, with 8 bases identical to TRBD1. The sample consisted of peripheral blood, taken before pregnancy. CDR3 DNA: TGTGCCAGCAGCACCGGACAGGGCCGCGCCACAGATACGCAGTATTTT. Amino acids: CASSTGQGRATDTQYF.